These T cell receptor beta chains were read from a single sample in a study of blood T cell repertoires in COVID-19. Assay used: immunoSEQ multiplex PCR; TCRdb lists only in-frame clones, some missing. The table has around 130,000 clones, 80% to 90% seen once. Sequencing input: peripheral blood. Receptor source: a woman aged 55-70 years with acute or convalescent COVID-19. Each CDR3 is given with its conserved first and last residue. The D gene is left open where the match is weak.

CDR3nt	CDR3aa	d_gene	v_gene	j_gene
TGTGCCAGCAGACCTGACAGGGTAAACTATGGCTACACCTTC	CASRPDRVNYGYTF	TRBD1	TRBV6-5	TRBJ1-2
TGTGCCAGCAGCCCCACGGGGAGGAACACTGAAGCTTTCTTT	CASSPTGRNTEAFF	-	TRBV11-3	TRBJ1-1
TGTGCCAGTAGTATATCCCGAGGAGGGTTCAGCTCCCAGCATTTT	CASSISRGGFSSQHF	-	TRBV19	TRBJ1-5
TGTGCCAGCAGGGCCGGGACAGGGAGTTCCTACGAGCAGTACTTC	CASRAGTGSSYEQYF	TRBD1	TRBV6-5	TRBJ2-7
TGCGCCAGCAGCTTGGCTAGCGGACACACCGGGGAGCTGTTTTTT	CASSLASGHTGELFF	TRBD2	TRBV5-1	TRBJ2-2
TGCAGCGCCGTTCACAAGCAAGAGACCCAGTACTTC	CSAVHKQETQYF	-	TRBV29-1	TRBJ2-5
TGTGCCAGCAGTGCAAGAGCCTCGGTCACTGAAGCTTTCTTT	CASSARASVTEAFF	-	TRBV2	TRBJ1-1
TGTGCCACCAGTAGTTCGCGACTAGCGGGCACCGGGGAGCTGTTTTTT	CATSSSRLAGTGELFF	TRBD2	TRBV24-1	TRBJ2-2
TGTGCCAGCACCAGGACAGCGAACACTGAAGCTTTCTTT	CASTRTANTEAFF	-	TRBV21-1	TRBJ1-1
TGCGCCAGCAGCTTGGCCCCAGGGCTCTACAATGAGCAGTTCTTC	CASSLAPGLYNEQFF	-	TRBV5-1	TRBJ2-1